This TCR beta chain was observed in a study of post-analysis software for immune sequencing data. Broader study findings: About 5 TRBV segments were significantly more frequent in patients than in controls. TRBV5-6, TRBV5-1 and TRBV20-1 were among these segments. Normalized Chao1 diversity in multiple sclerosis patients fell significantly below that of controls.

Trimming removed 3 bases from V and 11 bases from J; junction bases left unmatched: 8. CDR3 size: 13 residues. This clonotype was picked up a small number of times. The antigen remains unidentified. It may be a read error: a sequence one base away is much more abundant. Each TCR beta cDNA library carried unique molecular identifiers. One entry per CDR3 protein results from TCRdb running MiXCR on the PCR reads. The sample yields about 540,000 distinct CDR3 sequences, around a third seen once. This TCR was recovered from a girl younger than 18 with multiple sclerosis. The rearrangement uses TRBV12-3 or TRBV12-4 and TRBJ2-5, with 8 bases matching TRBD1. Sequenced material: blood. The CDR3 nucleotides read TGTGCCAGCAGTTTTGGGACAGGCCGGGAGCAGTACTTC. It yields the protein CASSFGTGREQYF.